The subject of this entry is one T cell receptor (beta chain). PCR was performed using 60 Vbeta and 13 Jbeta primers. Produced via immunoSEQ multiplex PCR; TCRdb's table is partial and in-frame only. This table holds about 120,000 clones, roughly 15% found once. These data belong to a study of cytomegalovirus exposure and HLA in healthy donors. Trimming took off 6 bases at V and 3 bases at J, with 14 bases between the two ends. The germline gives CDR1 MDHEN, CDR2 SYDVKM. This CDR3 comprises 14 residues. This rearrangement joins TRBV28 to TRBJ1-2; D might be TRBD1 (6 bases). The clonotype originates from a woman aged 18-29 years in good health and CMV-seronegative. Material: PBMCs. The CDR3 sequence: CASRATQGYYGYTF. DNA of the CDR3: TGTGCCAGCAGAGCTACCCAGGGGTACTATGGCTACACCTTC.